Each of the 8 T cell receptor beta chains below was sequenced from the same sample in a study of blood T cell repertoires in COVID-19. This table comes from immunoSEQ multiplex PCR, and its TCRdb copy is limited to in-frame clones, with some not included. The sample has over 200,000 clones; just under 90% are singletons. The sequencing input was peripheral blood. The receptors stem from a man aged 55 to 69 who had recovered from COVID-19.

The chain uses TRBV9 and TRBJ1-1; D possibly corresponds to TRBD1 (5 bases). With 0 bases removed from V and 4 bases from J, the gap between germline ends came to 16 bases. CDR1 is SGDLS and CDR2 is YYNGEE in the germline V gene. This CDR3 spans 16 amino acids. The CDR3 reads CASSVDGHFAFTEAFF. In DNA, the CDR3 is TGTGCCAGCAGCGTAGACGGACACTTCGCCTTCACTGAAGCTTTCTTT.

The chain combines TRBV3-1 (or the pseudogene TRBV3-2) with TRBJ2-1; D ambiguous. V lost 0 bases to trimming and J lost 3 bases, with 6 bases between them. CDR3 length equals 14 residues. Per the germline V gene, CDR1 is LGHDT and CDR2 is YNNKEL (reference sequence). The CDR3, as DNA: TGTGCCAGCAGCCAAGATAAAATCTACAATGAGCAGTTCTTC. Protein product: CASSQDKIYNEQFF.

The chain couples TRBV29-1 to TRBJ1-2, with TRBD1 matching over 7 bases. Germline V lookup: CDR1 SQVTM, CDR2 ANQGSEA. Unmatched junction bases numbered 6, after V lost 7 bases and J lost 4 bases. The CDR3 length is 12 residues. The CDR3 nucleotides are TGCAGCGCTAACCCAGGGGGCTATGGCTACACCTTC. Encoded protein: CSANPGGYGYTF.

J is TRBJ2-3 and V is TRBV7-9, with 7 positions matching TRBD1. With 5 bases clipped from V and 4 bases from J, the junction kept 6 bases outside the gene matches. The CDR3 totals 14 residues. Germline CDR1 and CDR2: SEHNR and FQNEAQ (reference sequence). This chain's CDR3 is CASSPGTAADTQYF. In DNA, the CDR3 is TGTGCCAGCAGCCCCGGGACAGCGGCAGATACGCAGTATTTT.

This rearrangement joins TRBV7-2 to TRBJ1-2, with 7 bases matching TRBD1. The length of the CDR3 is 15 residues. V shed 1 base, J shed 8 bases, and the junction held 10 bases outside the gene matches. Germline CDR1 reads SGHTA; CDR2 reads FQGNSA. CDR3 DNA sequence: TGTGCCAGCAGCTTAGGGGGGACAGCCCAGAGGGGCTACACCTTC. It yields the protein CASSLGGTAQRGYTF. The full variable domain, rest sourced from reference TRBV7-2 and TRBJ1-2, is GAGVSQSPSNKVTEKGKDVELRCDPISGHTALYWYRQSLGQGLEFLIYFQGNSAPDKSGLPSDRFSAERTGGSVSTLTIQRTQQEDSAVYLCASSLGGTAQRGYTFGSGTRLTVV.

This rearrangement joins TRBV5-5 to TRBJ1-2; weak D call: TRBD1 (5 bases). The length of the CDR3 is 13 residues. V was trimmed by 3 bases and J by 6 bases, leaving 12 bases between them. Per the germline V gene, CDR1 is SGHKS and CDR2 is YYEKEE (reference sequence). DNA for the CDR3: TGTGCCAGCAGCTCCAGGGTCGTTCATGGCTACACCTTC. It codes for CASSSRVVHGYTF.

The rearrangement uses TRBV7-8 and TRBJ1-2, with TRBD1 matching over 8 bases. This CDR3 spans 17 amino acids. Unmatched junction bases numbered 14, after V lost 5 bases and J lost 3 bases. CDR1 and CDR2 (germline): SGHVS, FQNEAQ. CDR3 residues: CASSQQGTGGFDYGYTF. The DNA of the CDR3 is TGTGCCAGCAGCCAGCAAGGCACAGGGGGATTTGACTATGGCTACACCTTC.

The V and J genes are TRBV5-1 and TRBJ2-7, with a possible D match to TRBD2 (5 bases). Trimming pared 4 bases from V and 4 bases from J, leaving 12 bases between. Per the germline V gene, CDR1 is SGHRS and CDR2 is YFSETQ. The CDR3 consists of 13 residues. The CDR3 sequence is CASSPGWAYEQYF. In nucleotides, the CDR3 is TGCGCCAGCAGCCCGGGGTGGGCGTACGAGCAGTACTTC. Supplemented by reference TRBV5-1 and TRBJ2-7, the full variable domain reads KAGVTQTPRYLIKTRGQQVTLSCSPISGHRSVSWYQQTPGQGLQFLFEYFSETQRNKGNFPGRFSGRQFSNSRSEMNVSTLELGDSALYLCASSPGWAYEQYFGPGTRLTVT.